What follows are 12 T cell receptor beta chains derived from one specimen sequenced in a study of early T cells in non-severe SARS-CoV-2 infection. TCRdb independently ran MiXCR on the 5' RACE reads; one entry per CDR3 protein. The sample shows roughly 51,000 distinct CDR3 sequences, roughly 8.2% of them seen only once. The sequencing here drew on whole blood, taken at baseline. The receptors originated from an adult who was a healthcare worker with PCR-confirmed SARS-CoV-2 infection or an uninfected control (not recorded which).

This chain joins TRBV3-1 and TRBJ2-7; the match to TRBD2 covers 11 bases. The CDR3 contains 16 residues. V was pared by 6 bases and J by 4 bases, with 11 bases of the junction left unmatched. Germline V gene data show CDR1 as LGHDT and CDR2 as YNNKEL (reference sequence). CDR3 protein: CASRAALAGGPYEQYF. CDR3 bases: TGTGCCAGCAGAGCAGCCCTAGCGGGAGGACCTTACGAGCAGTACTTC.

This clonotype came up a few times. The V call is TRBV19, the J call TRBJ2-1; D might be TRBD2 (5 bases). The CDR3 totals 17 residues. Germline loops: CDR1 LNHDA, CDR2 SQIVND (reference sequence). V shed 0 bases and J shed 4 bases, with 16 bases lying between them. CDR3 amino acids: CASSIDRSVRAYNEQFF. CDR3 DNA: TGTGCCAGTAGTATAGATAGGAGCGTGCGGGCTTACAATGAGCAGTTCTTC. Drawing the rest from reference TRBV19 and TRBJ2-1, the complete variable domain is DGGITQSPKYLFRKEGQNVTLSCEQNLNHDAMYWYRQDPGQGLRLIYYSQIVNDFQKGDIAEGYSVSREKKESFPLTVTSAQKNPTAFYLCASSIDRSVRAYNEQFFGPGTRLTVL.

This clonotype was detected many times. V and J are TRBV2 and TRBJ2-3; 13 positions agree with TRBD2. The CDR3 sequence is 15 residues long. With 5 bases clipped from V and 6 bases from J, the junction kept 5 bases outside the gene matches. The germline V gene encodes CDR1 SNHLY and CDR2 FYNNEI. CDR3 nucleotides: TGTGCCAGCAGTCCGCGGACTAGCGGGAGTGATACGCAGTATTTT. Residues: CASSPRTSGSDTQYF. Variable domain in full (rest from reference TRBV2 and TRBJ2-3): EPEVTQTPSHQVTQMGQEVILRCVPISNHLYFYWYRQILGQKVEFLVSFYNNEISEKSEIFDDQFSVERPDGSNFTLKIRSTKLEDSAMYFCASSPRTSGSDTQYFGPGTRLTVL.

This chain joins TRBV28 and TRBJ1-6, with D perhaps TRBD1 (5 bases). V shed 0 bases and J shed 7 bases, with 10 bases lying between them. Germline V gene sequence: CDR1 MDHEN, CDR2 SYDVKM. This CDR3 comprises 15 residues. In nucleotides, the CDR3 is TGTGCCAGCAGTTTATGGCAGGGTATGAATTCACCCCTCCACTTT. As protein: CASSLWQGMNSPLHF.

Ten or more counts support this clonotype. The genes are TRBV6-2 or TRBV6-3 and TRBJ2-4; D ambiguous. Looked up from germline, CDR1 is MNHEY and CDR2 is SVGEGT. The V and J ends lost 9 bases and 6 bases respectively, with 18 bases between them. The CDR3 length is 14 residues. CDR3 nucleotides: TGTGCCAGTTCCAGCCCCCCAAGGCCAAACATTCAGTACTTC. This gives the protein CASSSPPRPNIQYF.

This clonotype was seen only a few times. The chain links TRBV7-9 to TRBJ2-3; a weak D match, TRBD1 (6 bases). Per the germline V gene, CDR1 is SEHNR and CDR2 is FQNEAQ (reference sequence). This CDR3 is 13 amino acids long. Deletions cut 6 bases from V and 1 base from J, with 8 bases between. In DNA form, the CDR3 reads TGTGCCAGCAGAAGGACAGGCACAGATACGCAGTATTTT. This sequence encodes CASRRTGTDTQYF.

CDR3 protein: CASSPLGGGTYEQFF. The CDR3 DNA follows: TGTGCCAGCAGCCCCCTGGGAGGGGGGACGTATGAGCAGTTCTTC. This chain uses TRBV7-2 with TRBJ2-1; D possibly corresponds to TRBD2 (7 bases). The CDR3 sequence is 15 residues long. The germline gives CDR1 SGHTA, CDR2 FQGNSA. Deletions cut 5 bases from V and 8 bases from J, with 19 bases between.

There are many counts of this clonotype. The V and J genes are TRBV20-1 and TRBJ1-5, with 8 bases identical to TRBD1. CDR1 and CDR2 (germline): DFQATT, SNEGSKA (reference sequence). The CDR3 extends over 15 amino acids. The trim removed 1 base at V and 3 bases at J, leaving 5 bases unmatched. CDR3 bases: TGCAGTGCTAGAGCCGGGACAGGCCTCAATCAGCCCCAGCATTTT. Translation gives CSARAGTGLNQPQHF.

There are a few counts of this clonotype. The rearrangement uses TRBV20-1 and TRBJ2-3; TRBD2 might be the D (6 bases). Trimming took off 7 bases at V and 0 bases at J, with 14 bases between the two ends. Germline V gene lookup returns CDR1 DFQATT and CDR2 SNEGSKA (reference sequence). The CDR3 is 14 residues long. CDR3 in amino acids: CSVPRAGSTDTQYF. The CDR3 nucleotides read TGCAGTGTCCCGCGGGCGGGAAGCACAGATACGCAGTATTTT.

This clonotype was recorded a few times. The chain links TRBV5-1 to TRBJ1-1, with D possibly matching TRBD1 (5 bases). This CDR3 spans 14 amino acids. The V gene's germline CDR1 is SGHRS and CDR2 YFSETQ. V lost 0 bases, J lost 7 bases, and 13 bases lay in between. CDR3 nucleotide sequence: TGCGCCAGCAGCTTGGGTAACGCAGGGCTTGAAGCTTTCTTT. Translation: CASSLGNAGLEAFF.

As for this clonotype: One end of the junction does not line up with germline, which may come from a read error. The rearrangement links TRBV5-6 to TRBJ2-2; a possible D gene is TRBD1 (6 bases). The germline CDR1 and CDR2 sequences are SGHDT and YYEEEE. The CDR3 has 16 amino acids. DNA for the CDR3: TGTGCCAGCAGGTTGGGGGCGGCGACGAACACCGGGGAGCTGTTTTTT. Its protein is CASRLGAATNTGELFF.

Many counts were recorded for this clonotype. The chain has TRBV4-2 and TRBJ2-1; D perhaps matches TRBD2 (6 bases). The germline V gene has CDR1 LGHNA and CDR2 YNFKEQ. The CDR3 loop spans 15 amino acids. V was cut by 2 bases and J by 1 base, with 9 bases left in between. This chain's CDR3 is CASSQSGESYNEQFF. DNA of the CDR3: TGTGCCAGCAGCCAATCGGGAGAGTCCTACAATGAGCAGTTCTTC.